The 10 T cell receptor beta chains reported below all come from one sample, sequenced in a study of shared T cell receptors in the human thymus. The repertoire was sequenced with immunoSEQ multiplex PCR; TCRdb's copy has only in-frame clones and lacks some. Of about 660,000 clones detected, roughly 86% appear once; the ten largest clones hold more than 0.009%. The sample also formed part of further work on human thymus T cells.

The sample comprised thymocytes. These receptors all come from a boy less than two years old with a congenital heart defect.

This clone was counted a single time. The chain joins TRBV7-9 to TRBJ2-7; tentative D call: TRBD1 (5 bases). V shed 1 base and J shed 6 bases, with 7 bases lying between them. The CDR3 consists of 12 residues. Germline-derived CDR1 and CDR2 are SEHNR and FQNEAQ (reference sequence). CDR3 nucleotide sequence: TGTGCCAGCAGCTTAGAGGGGTCCGAGCAGTACTTC. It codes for CASSLEGSEQYF.

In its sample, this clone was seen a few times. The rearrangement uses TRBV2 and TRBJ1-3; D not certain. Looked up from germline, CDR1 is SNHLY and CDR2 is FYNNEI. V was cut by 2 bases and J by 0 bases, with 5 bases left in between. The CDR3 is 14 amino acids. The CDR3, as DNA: TGTGCCAGCAGTGAATTCCGCTCTGGAAACACCATATATTTT. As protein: CASSEFRSGNTIYF. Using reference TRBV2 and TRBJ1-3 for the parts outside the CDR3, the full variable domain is EPEVTQTPSHQVTQMGQEVILRCVPISNHLYFYWYRQILGQKVEFLVSFYNNEISEKSEIFDDQFSVERPDGSNFTLKIRSTKLEDSAMYFCASSEFRSGNTIYFGEGSWLTVV.

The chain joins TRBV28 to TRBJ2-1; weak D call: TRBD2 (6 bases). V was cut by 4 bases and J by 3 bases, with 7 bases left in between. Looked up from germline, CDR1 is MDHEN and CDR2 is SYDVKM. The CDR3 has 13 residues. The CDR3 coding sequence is TGTGCCAGCAGTTCTAGCGACTACAATGAGCAGTTCTTC. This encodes CASSSSDYNEQFF. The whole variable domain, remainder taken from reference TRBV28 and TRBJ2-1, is DVKVTQSSRYLVKRTGEKVFLECVQDMDHENMFWYRQDPGLGLRLIYFSYDVKMKEKGDIPEGYSVSREKKERFSLILESASTNQTSMYLCASSSSDYNEQFFGPGTRLTVL.

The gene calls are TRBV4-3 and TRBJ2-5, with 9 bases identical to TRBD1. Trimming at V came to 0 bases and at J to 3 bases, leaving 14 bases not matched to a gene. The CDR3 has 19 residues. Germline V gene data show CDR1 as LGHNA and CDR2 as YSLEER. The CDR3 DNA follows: TGCGCCAGCAGCCAAGAAGGCCCCCCGGACAGGGGAACCAAAGAGACCCAGTACTTC. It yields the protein CASSQEGPPDRGTKETQYF.

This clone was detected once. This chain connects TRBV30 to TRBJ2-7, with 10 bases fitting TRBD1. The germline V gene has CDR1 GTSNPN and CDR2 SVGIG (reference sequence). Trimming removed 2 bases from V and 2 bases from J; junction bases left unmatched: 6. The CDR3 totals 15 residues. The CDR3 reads CAWSLGGQGPYEQYF. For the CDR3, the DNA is TGTGCCTGGAGTTTGGGGGGACAGGGGCCCTACGAGCAGTACTTC.

In DNA, the CDR3 is TGTGCCAGCACCCCAGGACTAGCGGGGGTTTACAATGAGCAGTTCTTC. Residues: CASTPGLAGVYNEQFF. The chain has TRBV9 and TRBJ2-1, with TRBD2 matching over 13 bases. The CDR3 contains 16 residues. Trimming took 6 bases from V and 4 from J; bases not matched to a gene: 7. Per germline, CDR1 SGDLS and CDR2 YYNGEE.

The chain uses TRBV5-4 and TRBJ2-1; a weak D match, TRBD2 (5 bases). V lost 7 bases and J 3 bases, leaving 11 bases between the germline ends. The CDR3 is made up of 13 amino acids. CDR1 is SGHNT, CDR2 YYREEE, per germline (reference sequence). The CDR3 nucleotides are TGTGCCAGCCGGGCGGGTTTCTACAATGAGCAGTTCTTC. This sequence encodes CASRAGFYNEQFF.

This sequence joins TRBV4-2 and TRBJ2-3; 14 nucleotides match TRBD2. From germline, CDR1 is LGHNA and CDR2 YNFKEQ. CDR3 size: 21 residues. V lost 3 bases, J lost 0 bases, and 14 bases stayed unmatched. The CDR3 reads CASSQGGAGTSGGASTDTQYF. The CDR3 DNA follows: TGTGCCAGCAGCCAGGGGGGGGCCGGGACTAGCGGGGGAGCTAGCACAGATACGCAGTATTTT.

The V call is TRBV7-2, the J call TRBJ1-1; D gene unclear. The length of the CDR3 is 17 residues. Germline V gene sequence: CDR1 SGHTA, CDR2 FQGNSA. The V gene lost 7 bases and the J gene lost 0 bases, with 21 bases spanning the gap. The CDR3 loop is CASNSRRRSTLNTEAFF. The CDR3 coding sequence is TGTGCCAGCAACTCCCGCCGGAGGTCCACCCTGAACACTGAAGCTTTCTTT.

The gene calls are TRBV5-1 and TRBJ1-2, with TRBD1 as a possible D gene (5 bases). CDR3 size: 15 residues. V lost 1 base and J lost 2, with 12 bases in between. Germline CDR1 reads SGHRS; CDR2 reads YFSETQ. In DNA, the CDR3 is TGCGCCAGCAGCTTGTTCAGGGAAGGAAACTATGGCTACACCTTC. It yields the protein CASSLFREGNYGYTF.